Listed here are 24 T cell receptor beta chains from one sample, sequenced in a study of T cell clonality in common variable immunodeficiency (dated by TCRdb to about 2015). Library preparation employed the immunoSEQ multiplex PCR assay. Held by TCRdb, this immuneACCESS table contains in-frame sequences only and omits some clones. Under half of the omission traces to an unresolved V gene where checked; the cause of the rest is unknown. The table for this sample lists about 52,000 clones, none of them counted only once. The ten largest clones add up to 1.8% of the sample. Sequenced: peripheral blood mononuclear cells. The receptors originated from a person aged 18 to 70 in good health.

CDR3 sequence reads: CASSTGWVNTEAFF. CDR3 DNA, as far as it was read: TGTGCCAGCTCAACGGGTTGGGTGAACACTGAA. This sequence joins TRBV18 and TRBJ1-1; D is uncertain. The sequence runs out 3 residues before the end of the CDR3; the remainder is reconstructed from the germline J gene. Trimming cost V 5 bases and J 0 bases, with 10 bases left between them. CDR1 and CDR2 from the germline V gene are KGHSH and LQKENI. The CDR3 is made up of 14 amino acids.

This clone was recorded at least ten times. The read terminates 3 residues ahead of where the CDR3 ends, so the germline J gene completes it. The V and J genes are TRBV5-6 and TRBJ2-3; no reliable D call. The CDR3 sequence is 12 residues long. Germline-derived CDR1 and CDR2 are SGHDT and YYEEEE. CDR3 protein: CASSFLTVAQYF. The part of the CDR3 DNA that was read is TGTGCCAGCAGCTTCCTAACGGTCGCG. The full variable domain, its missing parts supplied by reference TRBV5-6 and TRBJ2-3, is DAGVTQSPTHLIKTRGQQVTLRCSPKSGHDTVSWYQQALGQGPQFIFQYYEEEERQRGNFPDRFSGHQFPNYSSELNVNALLLGDSALYLCASSFLTVAQYFGPGTRLTVL.

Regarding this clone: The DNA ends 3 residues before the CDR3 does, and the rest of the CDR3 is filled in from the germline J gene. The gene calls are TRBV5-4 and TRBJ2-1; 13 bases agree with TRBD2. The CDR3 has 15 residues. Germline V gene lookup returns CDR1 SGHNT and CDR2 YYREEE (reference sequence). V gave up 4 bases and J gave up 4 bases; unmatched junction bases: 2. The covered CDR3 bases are TGTGCCAGCAGCCAGGGACTAGCGGGATACAATGAG. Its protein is CASSQGLAGYNE. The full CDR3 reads CASSQGLAGYNEQFF.

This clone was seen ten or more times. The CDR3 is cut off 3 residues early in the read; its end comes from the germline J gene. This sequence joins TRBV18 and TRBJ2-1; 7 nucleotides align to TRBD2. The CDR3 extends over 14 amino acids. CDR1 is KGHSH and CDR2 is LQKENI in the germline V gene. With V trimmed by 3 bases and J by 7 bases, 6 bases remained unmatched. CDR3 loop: CASSPVGLSNEQFF. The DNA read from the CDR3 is TGTGCCAGCTCACCGGTGGGACTATCGAATGAG.

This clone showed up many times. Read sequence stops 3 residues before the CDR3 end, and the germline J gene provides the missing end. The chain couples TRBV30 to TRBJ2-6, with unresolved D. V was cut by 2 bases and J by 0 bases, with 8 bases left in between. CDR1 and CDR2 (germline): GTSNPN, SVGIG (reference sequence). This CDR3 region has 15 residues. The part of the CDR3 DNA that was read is TGTGCCTGGAGTACTCGGGTCTCTGGGGCCAACGTC. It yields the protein CAWSTRVSGANV. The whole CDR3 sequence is CAWSTRVSGANVLTF.

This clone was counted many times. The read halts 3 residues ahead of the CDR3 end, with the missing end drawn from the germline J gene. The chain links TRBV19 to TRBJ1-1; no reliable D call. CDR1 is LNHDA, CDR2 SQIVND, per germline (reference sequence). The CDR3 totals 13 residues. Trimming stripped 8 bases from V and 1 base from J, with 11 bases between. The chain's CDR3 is CASGRGWNTEAFF. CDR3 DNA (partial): TGTGCCAGTGGTCGGGGATGGAACACTGAA.

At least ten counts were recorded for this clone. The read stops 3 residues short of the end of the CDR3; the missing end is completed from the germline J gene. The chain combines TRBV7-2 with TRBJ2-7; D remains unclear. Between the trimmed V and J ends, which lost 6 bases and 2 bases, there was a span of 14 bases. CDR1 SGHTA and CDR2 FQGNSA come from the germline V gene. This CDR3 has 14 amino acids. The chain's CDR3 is CASRLAPAAYEQYF. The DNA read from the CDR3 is TGTGCCAGCAGGCTCGCACCTGCGGCCTACGAG.

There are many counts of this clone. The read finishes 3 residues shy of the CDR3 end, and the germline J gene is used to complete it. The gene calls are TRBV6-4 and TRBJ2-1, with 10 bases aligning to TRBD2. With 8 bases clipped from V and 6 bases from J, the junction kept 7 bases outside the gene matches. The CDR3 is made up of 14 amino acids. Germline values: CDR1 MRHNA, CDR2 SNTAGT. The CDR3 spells CASGGTSDINEQFF. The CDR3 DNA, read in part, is TGTGCCAGCGGTGGGACTAGCGACATCAATGAG.

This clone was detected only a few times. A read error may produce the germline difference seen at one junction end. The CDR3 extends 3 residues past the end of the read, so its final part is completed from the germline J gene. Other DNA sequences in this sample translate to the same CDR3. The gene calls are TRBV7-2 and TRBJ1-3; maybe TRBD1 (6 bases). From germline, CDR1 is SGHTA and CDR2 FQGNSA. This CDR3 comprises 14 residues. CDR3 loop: CASSYTGSGNTIYF. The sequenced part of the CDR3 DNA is TGTGCCAGCAGCTATACAGGGTCTGGAAACACA.

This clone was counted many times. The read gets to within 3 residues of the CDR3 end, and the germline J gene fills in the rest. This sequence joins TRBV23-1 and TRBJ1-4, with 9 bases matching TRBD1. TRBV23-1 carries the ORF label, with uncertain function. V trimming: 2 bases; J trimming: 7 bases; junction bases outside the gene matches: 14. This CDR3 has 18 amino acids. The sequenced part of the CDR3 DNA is TGCGCCAGCAGTCAACCAAGGTCCCTGGACAGGGGAGGTGAAAAA. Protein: CASSQPRSLDRGGEK. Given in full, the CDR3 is CASSQPRSLDRGGEKLFF.

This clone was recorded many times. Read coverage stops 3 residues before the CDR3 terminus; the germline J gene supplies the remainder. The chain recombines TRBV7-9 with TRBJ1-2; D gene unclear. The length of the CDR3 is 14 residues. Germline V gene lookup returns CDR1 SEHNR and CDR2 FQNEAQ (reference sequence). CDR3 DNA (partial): TGTGCCAGCAGCTTAGGTCGAGGTGATATGGGC. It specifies CASSLGRGDMG. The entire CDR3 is CASSLGRGDMGYTF. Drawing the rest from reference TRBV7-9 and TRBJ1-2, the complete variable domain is DTGVSQNPRHKITKRGQNVTFRCDPISEHNRLYWYRQTLGQGPEFLTYFQNEAQLEKSRLLSDRFSAERPKGSFSTLEIQRTEQGDSAMYLCASSLGRGDMGYTFGSGTRLTVV.

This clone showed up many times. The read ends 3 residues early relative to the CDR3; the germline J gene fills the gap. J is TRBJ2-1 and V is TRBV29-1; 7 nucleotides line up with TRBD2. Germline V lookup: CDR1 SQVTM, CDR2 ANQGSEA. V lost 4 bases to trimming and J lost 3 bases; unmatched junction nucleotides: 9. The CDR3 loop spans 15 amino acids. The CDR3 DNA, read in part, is TGCAGCGTTGGCCGTGGGGGGGGAGGCTACAATGAG. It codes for CSVGRGGGGYNE. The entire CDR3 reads CSVGRGGGGYNEQFF.

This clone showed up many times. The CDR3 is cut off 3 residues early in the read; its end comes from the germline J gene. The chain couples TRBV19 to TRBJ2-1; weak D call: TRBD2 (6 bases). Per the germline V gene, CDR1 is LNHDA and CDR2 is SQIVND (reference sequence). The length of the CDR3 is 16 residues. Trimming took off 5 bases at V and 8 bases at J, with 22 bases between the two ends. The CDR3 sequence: CASSPSGASVGYEQFF. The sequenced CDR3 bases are TGTGCCAGTAGTCCATCGGGAGCTAGCGTTGGCTATGAG.

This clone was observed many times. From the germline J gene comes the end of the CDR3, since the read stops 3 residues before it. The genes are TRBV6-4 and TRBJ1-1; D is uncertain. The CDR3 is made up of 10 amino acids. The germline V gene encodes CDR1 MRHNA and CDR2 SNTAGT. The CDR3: CASHQTRAFF. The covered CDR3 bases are TGTGCCAGCCACCAGACTCGG.

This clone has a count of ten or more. The CDR3 reads CASSSGETEAFF. The sequenced CDR3 bases are TGTGCCAGCTCATCAGGGGAGACTGAA. This chain links TRBV18 with TRBJ1-1; D may be TRBD1 (6 bases). Coverage ceases 3 residues before the CDR3 finishes, and the germline J gene fills in the end. The germline gives CDR1 KGHSH, CDR2 LQKENI. This CDR3 comprises 12 residues. V was trimmed by 5 bases and J by 5 bases, leaving 9 bases between them.

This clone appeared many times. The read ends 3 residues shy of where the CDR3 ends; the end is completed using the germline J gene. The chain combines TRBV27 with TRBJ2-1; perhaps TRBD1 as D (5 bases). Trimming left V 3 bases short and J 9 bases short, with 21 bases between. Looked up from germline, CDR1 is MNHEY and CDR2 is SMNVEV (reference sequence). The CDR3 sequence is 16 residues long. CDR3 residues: CASSLNWGRADGEQFF. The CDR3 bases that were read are TGTGCCAGCAGTTTGAACTGGGGCAGGGCTGATGGTGAG.

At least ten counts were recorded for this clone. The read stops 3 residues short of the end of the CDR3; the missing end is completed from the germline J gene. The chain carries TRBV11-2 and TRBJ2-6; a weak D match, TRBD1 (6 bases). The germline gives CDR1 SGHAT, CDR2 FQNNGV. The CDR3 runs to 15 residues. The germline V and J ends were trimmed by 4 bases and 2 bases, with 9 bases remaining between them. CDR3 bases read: TGTGCCAGCAGCTCACAGGGAACTGGGGCCAACGTC. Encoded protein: CASSSQGTGANV. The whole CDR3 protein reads CASSSQGTGANVLTF. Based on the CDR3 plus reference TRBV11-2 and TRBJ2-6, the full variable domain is EAGVAQSPRYKIIEKRQSVAFWCNPISGHATLYWYQQILGQGPKLLIQFQNNGVVDDSQLPKDRFSAERLKGVDSTLKIQPAKLEDSAVYLCASSSQGTGANVLTFGAGSRLTVL.

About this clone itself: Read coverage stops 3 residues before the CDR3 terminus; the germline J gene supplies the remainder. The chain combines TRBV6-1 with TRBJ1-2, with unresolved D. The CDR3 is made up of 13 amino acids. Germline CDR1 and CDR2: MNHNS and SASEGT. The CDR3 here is CASSDASGYDYTF. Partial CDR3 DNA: TGTGCCAGCAGTGATGCTAGCGGATACGAC.

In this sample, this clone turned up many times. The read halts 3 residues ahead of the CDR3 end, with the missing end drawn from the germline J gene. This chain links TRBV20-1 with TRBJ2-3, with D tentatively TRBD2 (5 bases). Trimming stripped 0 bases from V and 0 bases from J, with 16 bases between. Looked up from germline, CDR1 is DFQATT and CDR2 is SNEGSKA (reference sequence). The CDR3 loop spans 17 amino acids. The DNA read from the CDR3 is TGCAGTGCTAGAGACCGCCGGGGATCAGCTAGCACAGATACG. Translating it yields CSARDRRGSASTDT. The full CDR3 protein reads CSARDRRGSASTDTQYF.

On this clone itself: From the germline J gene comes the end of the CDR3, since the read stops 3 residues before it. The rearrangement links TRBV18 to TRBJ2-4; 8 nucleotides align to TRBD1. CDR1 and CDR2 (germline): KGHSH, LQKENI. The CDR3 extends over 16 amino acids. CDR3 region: CASSYGPSRGQGGQYF. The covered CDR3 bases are TGTGCCAGCTCATACGGGCCATCCAGGGGGCAGGGAGGT.

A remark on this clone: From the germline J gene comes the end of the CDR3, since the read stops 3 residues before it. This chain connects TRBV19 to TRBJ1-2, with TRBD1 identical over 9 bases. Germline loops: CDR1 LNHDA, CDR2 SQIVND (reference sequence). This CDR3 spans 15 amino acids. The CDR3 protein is CASRSAGTGLDDYTF. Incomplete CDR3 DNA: TGTGCCAGTAGATCCGCCGGGACAGGGTTGGACGAC.

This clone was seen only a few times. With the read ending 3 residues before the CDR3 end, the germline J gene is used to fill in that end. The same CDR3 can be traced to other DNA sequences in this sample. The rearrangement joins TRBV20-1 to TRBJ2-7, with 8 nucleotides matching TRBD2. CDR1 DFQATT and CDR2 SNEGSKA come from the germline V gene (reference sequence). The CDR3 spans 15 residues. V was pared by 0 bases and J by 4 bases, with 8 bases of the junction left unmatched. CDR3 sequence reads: CSARDRGGVGYEQYF. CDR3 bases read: TGCAGTGCTAGAGATCGGGGGGGGGTAGGGTACGAG.

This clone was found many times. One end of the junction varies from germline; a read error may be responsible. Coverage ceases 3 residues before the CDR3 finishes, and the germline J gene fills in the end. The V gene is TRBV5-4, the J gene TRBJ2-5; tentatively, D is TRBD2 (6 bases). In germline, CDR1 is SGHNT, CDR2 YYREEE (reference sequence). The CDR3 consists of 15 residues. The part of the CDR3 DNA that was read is TGTGCCAGCAGCTTGGCCATAGCGGACCAGGAGACC. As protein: CASSLAIADQET. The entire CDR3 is CASSLAIADQETQYF.

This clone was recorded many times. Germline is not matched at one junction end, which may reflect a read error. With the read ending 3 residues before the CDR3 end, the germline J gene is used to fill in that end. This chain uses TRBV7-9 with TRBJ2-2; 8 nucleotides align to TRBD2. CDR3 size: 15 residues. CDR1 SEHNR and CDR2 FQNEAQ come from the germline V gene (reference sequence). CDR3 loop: CASSVAGRNTGELFF. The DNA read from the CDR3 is TGTGCCAGCAGCGTAGCGGGGCGAAACACCGGGGAG.